Below, 15 T cell receptor beta chains from the same sample are listed, as sequenced in a study of CD8 T cells in Susac syndrome. Random hexamers primed reverse transcription of about 0.45 to 1 ug RNA. Each CDR3 protein is one row after TCRdb ran MiXCR on the immunoSEQ multiplex PCR reads. The sample consists of about 180,000 distinct CDR3 sequences, about 93% of them appearing once. Sequenced sample: CD4+ T cells from PBMCs. All receptors derive from a human donor with Susac syndrome.

This chain joins TRBV14 and TRBJ2-1; D might be TRBD1 or TRBD2, each matching 7 bases. The CDR3 length is 16 residues. Germline loops: CDR1 SGHDN, CDR2 FVKESK. V dropped 4 bases and J dropped 4 bases, with 17 bases sitting between them. CDR3 amino acids: CASSRISGTAYNEQFF. The CDR3 DNA reads as TGTGCCAGCAGCCGAATAAGCGGGACAGCTTACAATGAGCAGTTCTTC.

This rearrangement joins TRBV20-1 to TRBJ2-7; D possibly corresponds to TRBD2 (6 bases). This CDR3 has 14 residues. With 5 bases removed from V and 2 bases from J, the gap between germline ends came to 16 bases. Germline CDR1 reads DFQATT; CDR2 reads SNEGSKA (reference sequence). CDR3 residues: CSAYGSSPPYEQYF. CDR3 in DNA: TGCAGTGCTTACGGGAGTTCACCTCCCTACGAGCAGTACTTC.

This rearrangement joins TRBV20-1 to TRBJ1-5; D perhaps matches TRBD1 (6 bases). Trimming took off 4 bases at V and 3 bases at J, with 13 bases between the two ends. This CDR3 has 14 amino acids. Germline V gene lookup returns CDR1 DFQATT and CDR2 SNEGSKA (reference sequence). In nucleotides, the CDR3 is TGCAGTGCTAAGGCAGGGGCAAACAATCAGCCCCAGCATTTT. It codes for CSAKAGANNQPQHF.

This clonotype appeared once. V usage is TRBV20-1 and J usage is TRBJ2-7; perhaps TRBD2 as D (6 bases). CDR3 length: 13 amino acids. Trimming shortened V by 1 base and J by 3 bases, and 10 bases separated the two germline ends. Germline CDR1 is DFQATT and CDR2 is SNEGSKA (reference sequence). CDR3 DNA: TGCAGTGCTAGAGGGGACTTGGACTACGAGCAGTACTTC. Its protein product is CSARGDLDYEQYF.

The V call is TRBV5-1, the J call TRBJ2-3; maybe TRBD2 (5 bases). Germline V gene sequence: CDR1 SGHRS, CDR2 YFSETQ. Trimming cost V 3 bases and J 1 base, with 18 bases left between them. The CDR3 is 17 residues long. In nucleotides, the CDR3 is TGCGCCAGCAGCTCGGCCTCAGAAGGAGGTGGCACAGATACGCAGTATTTT. Translated: CASSSASEGGGTDTQYF.

The rearrangement links TRBV19 to TRBJ1-5; no clear D. The CDR3 contains 12 residues. V was pared by 2 bases and J by 7 bases, with 6 bases between. The germline V gene has CDR1 LNHDA and CDR2 SQIVND (reference sequence). Here the CDR3 reads CASSIYVQPQHF. CDR3 nucleotides: TGTGCCAGTAGTATATATGTCCAGCCCCAGCATTTT.

This chain links TRBV28 with TRBJ2-2, with 7 bases that match TRBD2. Germline assignment: CDR1 MDHEN and CDR2 SYDVKM. There are 14 residues in the CDR3. V lost 4 bases to trimming and J lost 4 bases; unmatched junction nucleotides: 3. CDR3 loop: CASSSTGGTGELFF. DNA for the CDR3: TGTGCCAGCAGTTCGACGGGAGGCACCGGGGAGCTGTTTTTT.

The genes are TRBV15 and TRBJ1-5, with TRBD1 identical over 8 bases. Per the germline V gene, CDR1 is LNHNV and CDR2 is YYDKDF (reference sequence). J gave up 10 bases and V 2 bases, and 13 bases lay outside the gene matches. This CDR3 has 16 amino acids. The CDR3 sequence is CATSRPRQGTTLPQHF. In DNA, the CDR3 is TGTGCCACCAGCAGACCCCGACAGGGGACAACACTTCCCCAGCATTTT.

V and J are TRBV9 and TRBJ2-3; TRBD2 matches 11 bases. CDR1 and CDR2 (germline): SGDLS, YYNGEE. There are 16 residues in the CDR3. Trimming cost V 4 bases and J 4 bases; bases outside gene matches: 8. The CDR3 DNA is TGTGCCAGCAGCTCCACGGGACTAGCGGCCGCAGATACGCAGTATTTT. Its translation is CASSSTGLAAADTQYF.

The gene calls are TRBV19 and TRBJ2-3, with D perhaps matching TRBD2 (7 bases). The CDR3 contains 16 residues. Germline CDR1 LNHDA, CDR2 SQIVND (reference sequence). The ends were cut back, 2 bases at V and 4 bases at J, with 16 bases in the middle. The CDR3: CASSIRGTMVPDTQYF. DNA of the CDR3: TGTGCCAGTAGTATAAGGGGGACTATGGTGCCAGATACGCAGTATTTT.

The chain has TRBV9 and TRBJ2-5; perhaps TRBD2 as D (5 bases). CDR1 is SGDLS, CDR2 YYNGEE, per germline. The CDR3 has 16 amino acids. V was clipped by 0 bases and J by 2 bases, with 14 bases between them. The CDR3, as DNA: TGTGCCAGCAGCGTAGATCCGGCGGGCGTACAAGAGACCCAGTACTTC. Translated, it gives CASSVDPAGVQETQYF.

The chain recombines TRBV12-3 or TRBV12-4 with TRBJ1-5; D is perhaps TRBD1 (6 bases). Trimming took 1 base from V and 3 from J, leaving 13 bases between them. This CDR3 spans 16 amino acids. The CDR3 region has the DNA TGTGCCAGCAGTTTAGGGACAGACCGGGTCAATCAGCCCCAGCATTTT. It translates to CASSLGTDRVNQPQHF.

The rearrangement uses TRBV9 and TRBJ2-3, with 7 bases fitting TRBD2. V lost 4 bases, J lost 4 bases, and 6 bases stayed unmatched. CDR1 is SGDLS and CDR2 is YYNGEE in the germline V gene. The CDR3 covers 14 residues. CDR3 amino acids: CASSKRGGADTQYF. CDR3 nucleotide sequence: TGTGCCAGCAGCAAGCGGGGCGGAGCAGATACGCAGTATTTT.

In its sample, this clonotype was seen once. J is TRBJ2-7 and V is TRBV10-2; maybe TRBD2 (6 bases). CDR3 length: 15 amino acids. Trimming removed 0 bases from V and 5 bases from J, with 14 bases in between. Germline V CDR1 and CDR2: WSHSY, SAAADI. This CDR3 reads CASSESGGVLNEQYF. In nucleotides, the CDR3 is TGCGCCAGCAGTGAGTCGGGCGGGGTTCTGAACGAGCAGTACTTC.

The sample holds one count of this clonotype. The chain employs TRBV19 and TRBJ1-2; TRBD1 might be the D (5 bases). Germline assignment: CDR1 LNHDA and CDR2 SQIVND (reference sequence). Trimming removed 3 bases at V and 3 bases at J, with 11 bases between. The length of the CDR3 is 14 residues. The CDR3 bases are TGTGCCAGTAGTATGGGTAGCAGGGACTATGGCTACACCTTC. Translation gives CASSMGSRDYGYTF.